One T cell receptor (beta chain) is described in this entry. What it binds is not known. The study ran its PCR with 60 Vbeta and 13 Jbeta primers. Using immunoSEQ multiplex PCR, the repertoire was profiled, and TCRdb retains in-frame clones only, with some absent. Altogether some 180,000 clones are present, roughly 77% being singletons, with the ten largest covering about 2.5%. The data originate from a study of cytomegalovirus exposure and HLA in healthy donors. General study points: An ancestry cluster, one associated with Asian ancestry, reportedly showed fewer N-insertions than the roughly 610-donor mean in a later analysis. Later analysis identified several of the most significant clusters that appeared linked to common viral pathogens.

Germline lookup yields CDR1 WNHNN and CDR2 SYGVQD (reference sequence). J was trimmed by 2 bases and V by 1 base; bases with no gene match: 11. The CDR3 spans 19 residues. Sequencing was performed on PBMCs. This chain joins TRBV10-1 and TRBJ2-7; 13 bases are a match to TRBD2. This receptor was taken from a woman in her thirties in good health and CMV-seropositive. The CDR3 nucleotides are TGCGCCAGCAGTGAGTGGGGGGGCTCAGGACTAGCGGGGGCCTACGAGCAGTACTTC. It translates to CASSEWGGSGLAGAYEQYF.